Sequencing of this T cell receptor (beta chain) was carried out in a study of identical twins. Overall study findings and caveats: The abundant beta clonotypes from cord blood had fewer insertions, and memory repertoires had none of this.

TCRdb analysed the 5' RACE reads with MiXCR anew, one entry per CDR3 protein. This sample has 650,000 to 800,000 distinct CDR3 sequences, with approximately 9% found just once. There are many counts of this clonotype. What it recognizes is unknown. CDR1 and CDR2 from the germline V gene are DFQATT and SNEGSKA (reference sequence). The CDR3 consists of 12 residues. V was trimmed by 0 bases and J by 6 bases, leaving 9 bases between them. This sample also belongs to another study, concerning yellow fever vaccine responses in identical twins.

The chain links TRBV20-1 to TRBJ2-7; D remains unclear. This receptor was identified in a woman between 18 and 29 years old in good health. Sequenced sample: PBMCs. For the CDR3, the DNA is TGCAGTGCTAGAGATACAGCGCCCGAGCAGTACTTC. This encodes CSARDTAPEQYF.